The following is a TCR beta chain sequence with its context. This clonotype has only a few counts. The antigen it recognizes is unknown. Per-base quality was not reported, and no clone a single base away is much larger than it. CDR1 and CDR2, per the germline V gene, are MNHNS and SASEGT. Trimming at the junction amounts to 6 bases on V and 2 bases on J, and the germline ends lie 8 bases apart. Including the terminal cysteine and phenylalanine, the CDR3 comprises 13 residues. The DNA shown is the 39-base CDR3, in frame from base 1. These data come from a study of blood T cells in healthy people across ages (dated by TCRdb to the mid-2010s). Regarding the complete study: In model experiments, template switching captured roughly one uniquely barcoded TCR beta cDNA molecule for every two T cells. Two additional independent replicas of 1 million unique cDNA reads from the same blood draw were analyzed for two donors (one aged 18 to 30 and one aged 80 or older). Using deep sequencing normalized with unique cDNA molecular identifiers, the study measured how TCR beta repertoire diversity changes with age. The donors were split into four age groups: young (average around 15 years), middle-aged (more than 35), aged (approximately 59) and long-lived (approximately 80). To avoid experimental bias, donors of different ages were distributed randomly across sequencing lanes. The investigation overall reported the following: Estimates of total diversity based on one million sequenced T cells were regarded as lower bounds and as underestimates. Because donor CMV infection status was unknown, age-related changes in expanded clonotypes were potentially confounded. Compared with the aged group, the long-lived group had more naive CD4+ T cells, fewer expanded clones and increased TCR diversity, a pattern suggesting age selection. A strong correlation was found between observed TCR beta diversity and the percentage of naive T cells measured by flow cytometry. As age increased, observed TCR beta diversity per million T cells dropped in a roughly linear way, and a significant reduction was already evident by age 40. Since profiling was done on bulk unsorted PBMCs, naive and antigen-experienced compartments could not be conclusively compared.

Donors were 39 systemically healthy Caucasian individuals from Russia aged roughly 6 to 90 years. Around 10 milliliters of peripheral blood were drawn from each donor into EDTA-treated Vacutainer tubes. Ficoll-Paque density-gradient centrifugation was used to isolate PBMCs, with at least 6.5 million per sample. Total RNA was extracted from PBMCs with Trizol reagent, with at least 6 micrograms obtained per sample. The percentages of naive CD45RAhigh/CD27high T cells were determined by flow cytometry on a PBMC aliquot from every donor. Libraries were built with 5' RACE. The instrument given in TCRdb is Illumina HiSeq 2500. A second roughly 6 to 12 cycle PCR used a sample-barcoded 5' primer and a J-beta primer mix. A template-switch 5' adaptor carrying 12 random nucleotides introduced a unique molecular identifier onto each TCR beta cDNA molecule. Each sample yielded at least 2.5 million CDR3-containing paired-end reads. First-strand cDNA was synthesized from all RNA with the Mint cDNA synthesis kit, primed by a TRBC-specific oligonucleotide. All cDNA was treated with uracil-DNA glycosylase and then went through a first 18-cycle PCR with the universal primers M1SS and BC2_uni_R. In the authors' own workflow: Normalization of each sample was performed by random selection of 1 million high-quality reads, each carrying a distinct molecular identifier. Reads with shared molecular identifiers were discarded instead of being binned into consensus sequences. MiTCR, set to a Q25 quality threshold and the strictest error-elimination algorithm, was used for CDR3 identification, clonotype clustering and error correction. A nonparametric unseen species model with Euler transformation was used to estimate lower-bound total TCR beta diversity. Starting from the raw public reads, TCRdb applied fastp trimming at Q25, assembled clones with MiXCR and retained in-frame beta chains. Each CDR3 protein appears once, grouped with its most common genes and DNA. For this entry, the V and J calls and clone size follow TCRdb and not the study's own pipeline. In all, the sample holds under 950,000 distinct CDR3 sequences, and about 20% of those were seen once. Jointly, the top ten make up roughly a fifth of the sample.

The receptor comes from a man aged 70-80 years in good health. Material for sequencing was blood. The sequence is built from TRBV6-1 and TRBJ1-3; the D gene identity is not certain. The CDR3 has the sequence CASSRETGNTIYF. The bases are TGTGCCAGCAGCCGGGAAACTGGAAACACCATATATTTT.